These T cell receptor beta chains were read from a single sample in a study of blood T cell repertoires in COVID-19. The data were produced by immunoSEQ multiplex PCR, yet TCRdb's version contains in-frame clones alone and is incomplete. Of approximately 100,000 clones listed, around 87% are singletons. The sample taken for sequencing was peripheral blood. The source is a woman younger than 45 with acute or convalescent COVID-19. CDR3s include the opening cysteine and the closing phenylalanine or tryptophan. A D gene is named only where the DNA matches it firmly. A row's size may be missing; if present it is once, few, many or a size class.

J: TRBJ2-1
D: -
V: TRBV7-2
size: -
DNA: TGTGCCAGCAGCCAAAAGCGGAGCTCCTACAATGAGCAGTTCTTC
CDR3: CASSQKRSSYNEQFF

J: TRBJ2-2
D: TRBD1
V: TRBV7-9
size: -
DNA: TGTGCCAGCAGCCTCGACAGGGCGAACACCGGGGAGCTGTTTTTT
CDR3: CASSLDRANTGELFF

J: TRBJ2-7
D: -
V: TRBV28
size: -
DNA: TGTGCCAGCACCATAGCGGAGTACTACGAGCAGTACTTC
CDR3: CASTIAEYYEQYF

J: TRBJ2-3
D: TRBD2
V: TRBV27
size: -
DNA: TGTGCCAGCAGTTTAGGTCCCGGGGGGACCCTCCCCACAGATACGCAGTATTTT
CDR3: CASSLGPGGTLPTDTQYF

J: TRBJ1-4
D: -
V: TRBV28
size: once
DNA: TGTGCCAGCATTGACGGGGGGAAGGAAAAACTGTTTTTT
CDR3: CASIDGGKEKLFF

J: TRBJ1-5
D: -
V: TRBV5-1
size: -
DNA: TGCGCCAGCAGCCTAAATCAGCCCCAGCATTTT
CDR3: CASSLNQPQHF

J: TRBJ2-7
D: -
V: TRBV28
size: -
DNA: TGTGCCAGCAGTTCTCCCGGGGGTGCTGGGGAGCAGTACTTC
CDR3: CASSSPGGAGEQYF

J: TRBJ2-7
D: TRBD2
V: TRBV5-1
size: -
DNA: TGCGCCAGCAGCGGTGGGCTAGCGGGGGGCCTCTCCGAGCAGTACTTC
CDR3: CASSGGLAGGLSEQYF

J: TRBJ2-3
D: TRBD2
V: TRBV27
size: -
DNA: TGTGCCAGCAGTTGGGGAGCGGGGGGTTCAGATACGCAGTATTTT
CDR3: CASSWGAGGSDTQYF

J: TRBJ2-2
D: TRBD2
V: TRBV5-4
size: -
DNA: TGTGCCAGCAGCTATGGACTAGCGGCGAACACCGGGGAGCTGTTTTTT
CDR3: CASSYGLAANTGELFF

J: TRBJ1-3
D: -
V: TRBV3-1/TRBV3-2
size: -
DNA: TGTGCCAGCAGCCAGGTAAAACGGGGGTCTGGAAACACCATATATTTT
CDR3: CASSQVKRGSGNTIYF

J: TRBJ2-3
D: TRBD2
V: TRBV27
size: -
DNA: TGTGCCAGCAGTTTAGAGCGGGGGGGCAGAGATACGCAGTATTTT
CDR3: CASSLERGGRDTQYF

J: TRBJ2-3
D: -
V: TRBV18
size: -
DNA: TGTGCCAGCTCATCCGGGGATACGCAGTATTTT
CDR3: CASSSGDTQYF

J: TRBJ2-3
D: -
V: TRBV2
size: -
DNA: TGTGCCAGCAGTGGGCCCACAGATACGCAGTATTTT
CDR3: CASSGPTDTQYF

J: TRBJ1-1
D: -
V: TRBV12-1
size: -
DNA: TGTGCCAGCAGCTACACAGGGGCCCTGAACACTGAAGCTTTCTTT
CDR3: CASSYTGALNTEAFF

J: TRBJ1-1
D: -
V: TRBV27
size: -
DNA: TGTGCCAGCAGTGCCGGACTGACCATGAACACTGAAGCTTTCTTT
CDR3: CASSAGLTMNTEAFF

J: TRBJ2-3
D: TRBD1
V: TRBV18
size: few
DNA: TGTGCCAGCTCACCACAGGGACAGTCCACAGATACGCAGTATTTT
CDR3: CASSPQGQSTDTQYF

J: TRBJ2-1
D: -
V: TRBV5-1
size: -
DNA: TGCGCCAGCAGCTTGGCCGGTGTTAGCAGCAATGAGCAGTTCTTC
CDR3: CASSLAGVSSNEQFF

J: TRBJ2-7
D: TRBD1
V: TRBV28
size: -
DNA: TGTGCCAGCAGTCCCAGGACAGGGCTCGACGAGCAGTACTTC
CDR3: CASSPRTGLDEQYF

J: TRBJ2-1
D: TRBD2
V: TRBV7-8
size: -
DNA: TGTGCCAGCAGCTTACCAAGCGGGGGGGACTACAATGAGCAGTTCTTC
CDR3: CASSLPSGGDYNEQFF

J: TRBJ2-1
D: TRBD2
V: TRBV5-6
size: -
DNA: TGTGCCAGCAGCTCCCACCCGGGGGGCTACAATGAGCAGTTCTTC
CDR3: CASSSHPGGYNEQFF

J: TRBJ1-2
D: -
V: TRBV29-1
size: once
DNA: TGCAGCGTTGCCGGGACATCTAACTATGGCTACACCTTC
CDR3: CSVAGTSNYGYTF

J: TRBJ1-1
D: -
V: TRBV28
size: few
DNA: TGTGCCAGCAGCCCGACCGGGGGGCACACTGAAGCTTTCTTT
CDR3: CASSPTGGHTEAFF

J: TRBJ2-6
D: TRBD1
V: TRBV6-2/TRBV6-3
size: -
DNA: TGTGCCAGCAGTTTCGATGCAGGGGGCTTGACTGGGGCCAACGTCCTGACTTTC
CDR3: CASSFDAGGLTGANVLTF

J: TRBJ1-4
D: -
V: TRBV7-9
size: -
DNA: TGTGCCAGCAGCTTAGCCCGGGTCTGGCAGGGAGGCGAAAAACTGTTTTTT
CDR3: CASSLARVWQGGEKLFF

J: TRBJ2-6
D: -
V: TRBV7-9
size: -
DNA: TGTGCCAGCAGCTTAGTTGTCGGACAGGGGGCCAACGTCCTGACTTTC
CDR3: CASSLVVGQGANVLTF